The rows below give T cell receptor beta chains drawn from one sample of a study of STAT5B mutations in CD4+ large granular lymphocyte leukemia. The assay was immunoSEQ multiplex PCR, and TCRdb's table has in-frame clones only and misses some. The data hold 40,000 to 55,000 clones, with roughly 80% observed a single time. The source material was CD4+ T cells from blood buffy coats. The receptors here all came from a human donor in good health. The CDR3 runs from the conserved cysteine through the conserved F or W. Fields, in order: clone size, J gene, V gene, D gene, CDR3 protein, CDR3 DNA. The D gene is left open where the match is weak. For some rows the clone size is stated as once, few or many, or as a class when expanded; others skip it.

clone size: few; J gene: TRBJ2-7; V gene: TRBV5-4; D gene: -; CDR3 protein: CASSVGPRDGEQYF; CDR3 DNA: TGTGCCAGCAGTGTCGGCCCACGGGACGGCGAGCAGTACTTC
clone size: once; J gene: TRBJ1-2; V gene: TRBV9; D gene: -; CDR3 protein: CASSVRGRYGYTF; CDR3 DNA: TGTGCCAGCAGCGTACGGGGGAGGTATGGCTACACCTTC
clone size: -; J gene: TRBJ1-4; V gene: TRBV5-5; D gene: TRBD1; CDR3 protein: CASSATGVYEKLFF; CDR3 DNA: TGTGCCAGCAGCGCAACAGGGGTTTACGAAAAACTGTTTTTT
clone size: -; J gene: TRBJ2-7; V gene: TRBV5-1; D gene: -; CDR3 protein: CASTQSGDEQYF; CDR3 DNA: TGCGCCAGCACCCAATCAGGGGACGAGCAGTACTTC
clone size: -; J gene: TRBJ2-5; V gene: TRBV19; D gene: -; CDR3 protein: CASSHGAAPGETQYF; CDR3 DNA: TGTGCCAGTAGTCACGGTGCGGCCCCGGGAGAGACCCAGTACTTC
clone size: -; J gene: TRBJ1-1; V gene: TRBV5-1; D gene: -; CDR3 protein: CASSLAGGPEAFF; CDR3 DNA: TGCGCCAGCAGCTTGGCAGGTGGACCTGAAGCTTTCTTT
clone size: -; J gene: TRBJ2-2; V gene: TRBV2; D gene: TRBD1; CDR3 protein: CASRGQGTNTGELFF; CDR3 DNA: TGTGCCAGCAGAGGACAGGGCACGAACACCGGGGAGCTGTTTTTT
clone size: -; J gene: TRBJ1-5; V gene: TRBV30; D gene: -; CDR3 protein: CAWSQDSNQPQHF; CDR3 DNA: TGTGCCTGGAGCCAAGACAGCAATCAGCCCCAGCATTTT
clone size: -; J gene: TRBJ2-7; V gene: TRBV11-2; D gene: -; CDR3 protein: CASSLEAQAWQYF; CDR3 DNA: TGTGCCAGCAGCTTAGAGGCACAGGCATGGCAGTACTTC
clone size: -; J gene: TRBJ1-6; V gene: TRBV5-1; D gene: TRBD1; CDR3 protein: CASSYTGDGLSPLHF; CDR3 DNA: TGCGCCAGCAGCTACACAGGGGACGGGCTTTCACCCCTCCACTTT
clone size: -; J gene: TRBJ2-2; V gene: TRBV4-1; D gene: -; CDR3 protein: CASSQESGTPNTGELFF; CDR3 DNA: TGCGCCAGCAGCCAGGAATCCGGGACTCCGAACACCGGGGAGCTGTTTTTT
clone size: -; J gene: TRBJ1-2; V gene: TRBV6-5; D gene: TRBD1; CDR3 protein: CASSYGTGGGYTF; CDR3 DNA: TGTGCCAGCAGTTACGGGACAGGGGGAGGCTACACCTTC
clone size: -; J gene: TRBJ2-7; V gene: TRBV28; D gene: -; CDR3 protein: CASSLRTYEQYF; CDR3 DNA: TGTGCCAGCAGTTTAAGGACCTACGAGCAGTACTTC
clone size: -; J gene: TRBJ2-7; V gene: TRBV7-3; D gene: TRBD1; CDR3 protein: CASRSTGVGLSYEQYF; CDR3 DNA: TGTGCCAGCAGGTCGACAGGGGTTGGTCTTTCCTACGAGCAGTACTTC
clone size: -; J gene: TRBJ2-3; V gene: TRBV2; D gene: -; CDR3 protein: CASSRGRGDTQYF; CDR3 DNA: TGTGCCAGCAGTCGAGGACGAGGGGATACGCAGTATTTT
clone size: -; J gene: TRBJ2-5; V gene: TRBV6-6; D gene: -; CDR3 protein: CASSSETQYF; CDR3 DNA: TGTGCCAGCAGTTCAGAGACCCAGTACTTC
clone size: -; J gene: TRBJ2-7; V gene: TRBV4-1; D gene: TRBD2; CDR3 protein: CASSQERTSGNSYEQYF; CDR3 DNA: TGCGCCAGCAGCCAGGAGCGTACTAGCGGGAACTCCTACGAGCAGTACTTC
clone size: -; J gene: TRBJ1-4; V gene: TRBV7-2; D gene: -; CDR3 protein: CASSLGGGNEKLFF; CDR3 DNA: TGTGCCAGCAGCTTAGGGGGGGGTAATGAAAAACTGTTTTTT
clone size: -; J gene: TRBJ1-2; V gene: TRBV6-1; D gene: -; CDR3 protein: CASSEDGDNSYYGYTF; CDR3 DNA: TGTGCCAGCAGTGAAGACGGGGACAATTCGTACTATGGCTACACCTTC
clone size: -; J gene: TRBJ2-1; V gene: TRBV7-2; D gene: -; CDR3 protein: CASSSTGVNEQFF; CDR3 DNA: TGTGCCAGCAGCTCTACCGGAGTGAATGAGCAGTTCTTC
clone size: -; J gene: TRBJ2-3; V gene: TRBV25-1; D gene: -; CDR3 protein: CASADSLYSPDTQYF; CDR3 DNA: TGTGCCAGCGCGGACTCCCTTTACAGTCCAGATACGCAGTATTTT
clone size: -; J gene: TRBJ2-1; V gene: TRBV5-1; D gene: TRBD2; CDR3 protein: CASSSLPTSKRSYNEQFF; CDR3 DNA: TGCGCCAGCAGCTCCCTACCGACTAGCAAGAGGTCCTACAATGAGCAGTTCTTC
clone size: -; J gene: TRBJ2-1; V gene: TRBV5-4; D gene: TRBD2; CDR3 protein: CASSSGLAGSGEQFF; CDR3 DNA: TGTGCCAGCAGCTCGGGACTAGCAGGGTCGGGAGAGCAGTTCTTC
clone size: -; J gene: TRBJ2-1; V gene: TRBV30; D gene: TRBD2; CDR3 protein: CAWSRTSGSSNEQFF; CDR3 DNA: TGTGCCTGGAGTAGAACTAGCGGGAGTAGCAATGAGCAGTTCTTC
clone size: once; J gene: TRBJ2-7; V gene: TRBV28; D gene: -; CDR3 protein: CASKGGFYEQYF; CDR3 DNA: TGTGCCAGCAAGGGAGGATTCTACGAGCAGTACTTC
clone size: -; J gene: TRBJ2-1; V gene: TRBV7-9; D gene: -; CDR3 protein: CASVLAGFDNEQFF; CDR3 DNA: TGTGCCAGCGTGCTGGCAGGGTTTGACAATGAGCAGTTCTTC
clone size: -; J gene: TRBJ1-6; V gene: TRBV11-3; D gene: -; CDR3 protein: CASSLDPGRNSPLHF; CDR3 DNA: TGTGCCAGCAGCTTAGATCCGGGCAGGAATTCACCCCTCCACTTT
clone size: -; J gene: TRBJ2-1; V gene: TRBV6-5; D gene: TRBD2; CDR3 protein: CASREGLGDEQFF; CDR3 DNA: TGTGCCAGTCGGGAGGGCCTGGGTGATGAGCAGTTCTTC